The next 24 T cell receptor beta chains were all read from a single sample in a study of shared clonotypes between healthy human individuals. Assay: immunoSEQ multiplex PCR; the TCRdb copy retains only in-frame clones and omits some. The table records around 1.9 million clones, approximately 94% of them present only once. Terminally differentiated effector memory CD45RA+ cells were left out of the naive CD8 fraction, which was CD45RO-negative and positively selected for CCR7. Sequenced sample: naive CD8+ T cells from PBMCs. Receptors were obtained from a man aged 18 to 29 in good health. Some clones in this sample may be carry-over from other donors' samples.

The J gene is TRBJ1-1, the V gene TRBV6-1; the D gene is possibly TRBD1 (6 bases). From germline, CDR1 is MNHNS and CDR2 SASEGT. The V end was cut by 2 bases, the J end by 8 bases, with 9 bases between. This CDR3 region has 12 residues. The CDR3 DNA follows: TGTGCCAGCAGTGAATACCAGGGGGAAGCTTTCTTT. It specifies CASSEYQGEAFF.

V is TRBV6-5 and J is TRBJ1-1; D may be TRBD1 (6 bases). The CDR3 has 14 residues. V lost 4 bases to trimming and J lost 5 bases, with 14 bases between them. Germline CDR1 reads MNHEY; CDR2 reads SVGAGI. The CDR3 bases are TGTGCCAGCAGTTTAGGGGGGGCGAGTACTGAAGCTTTCTTT. This translates into CASSLGGASTEAFF.

This chain connects TRBV18 to TRBJ1-2; D perhaps matches TRBD1 (5 bases). Trimming took 0 bases from V and 6 from J, leaving 11 bases between them. Germline CDR1 KGHSH, CDR2 LQKENI. The CDR3 consists of 14 residues. The CDR3 DNA sequence: TGTGCCAGCTCACCACCCGATAGGGGAGATGGCTACACCTTC. Translation gives CASSPPDRGDGYTF.

V usage is TRBV13 and J usage is TRBJ1-1, with D uncertain. Trimming took 0 bases from V and 2 from J, leaving 7 bases between them. CDR1 and CDR2 (germline): PRHDT, FYEKMQ (reference sequence). The CDR3 runs to 14 residues. In nucleotides, the CDR3 is TGTGCCAGCAGCTTAGGGTACTTAAACACTGAAGCTTTCTTT. Its translation is CASSLGYLNTEAFF.

V is TRBV28 and J is TRBJ2-1; 8 positions agree with TRBD2. The CDR3 loop spans 15 amino acids. The junction had 6 bases not matched to a gene; V was cut back by 0 bases and J by 8 bases. In germline, CDR1 is MDHEN, CDR2 SYDVKM. The CDR3 DNA follows: TGTGCCAGCAGTTTATGGGGGGGACTAGTCGATGAGCAGTTCTTC. Protein: CASSLWGGLVDEQFF.

This clone has only one observation. The chain recombines TRBV4-3 with TRBJ2-1; TRBD2 aligns across 9 bases. V shed 1 base and J 6 bases; nucleotides not matched to a gene: 7. The CDR3 has 16 amino acids. Germline loops: CDR1 LGHNA, CDR2 YSLEER. The CDR3 loop reads CASSQGVGGRANEQFF. In DNA, the CDR3 is TGCGCCAGCAGCCAAGGGGTAGGCGGGAGGGCCAATGAGCAGTTCTTC.

The rearrangement links TRBV4-2 to TRBJ2-7, with TRBD1 identical over 7 bases. Germline lookup yields CDR1 LGHNA and CDR2 YNFKEQ. V lost 1 base to trimming and J lost 1 base; unmatched junction nucleotides: 4. The CDR3 runs to 15 residues. CDR3 DNA sequence: TGTGCCAGCAGCCAAGTATCGACAGGGTCCTACGAGCAGTACTTC. Amino acid sequence: CASSQVSTGSYEQYF.

This chain joins TRBV4-1 and TRBJ2-1, with D possibly being TRBD2 (6 bases). The CDR3 length is 15 residues. CDR1 is MGHRA, CDR2 YSYEKL, per germline. Trimming shortened V by 2 bases and J by 4 bases, and 12 bases separated the two germline ends. The CDR3 sequence: CASSQRGDLYNEQFF. The CDR3 DNA sequence: TGCGCCAGCAGCCAACGCGGGGACCTTTACAATGAGCAGTTCTTC.

The rearrangement uses TRBV27 and TRBJ2-7; D perhaps matches TRBD1 (6 bases). Trimming removed 2 bases at V and 3 bases at J, with 11 bases between. Germline lookup yields CDR1 MNHEY and CDR2 SMNVEV (reference sequence). The CDR3 length is 14 residues. CDR3 DNA sequence: TGTGCCAGCAGTTTAAGGGACAATCGCTACGAGCAGTACTTC. Translation: CASSLRDNRYEQYF.

This chain joins TRBV5-3 and TRBJ2-7, with TRBD2 matching over 7 bases. TRBV5-3 is recorded as an ORF, its role being uncertain. Trimming removed 5 bases from V and 3 bases from J; junction bases left unmatched: 8. The CDR3 has 14 residues. The CDR3 bases are TGTGCCAGAAGAAGGGGACTAACAGGCTACGAGCAGTACTTC. This translates into CARRRGLTGYEQYF.

The V call is TRBV14, the J call TRBJ2-7; D gene uncertain. CDR1 is SGHDN and CDR2 is FVKESK in the germline V gene. The CDR3 totals 13 residues. V was cut by 0 bases and J by 3 bases, with 6 bases left in between. The CDR3 loop reads CASSQDMGYEQYF. CDR3 nucleotides: TGTGCCAGCAGCCAAGATATGGGCTACGAGCAGTACTTC.

The CDR3 is CASSPVAGLQETQYF. The CDR3 nucleotides are TGTGCCAGCAGCCCCGTAGCGGGCTTACAAGAGACCCAGTACTTC. The V and J genes are TRBV7-3 and TRBJ2-5; 7 bases match TRBD2. This CDR3 has 15 amino acids. From germline, CDR1 is SGHTA and CDR2 FQGTGA. The junction had 8 bases not matched to a gene; V was cut back by 5 bases and J by 2 bases.

A word on this clone: This sample includes further DNA sequences coding for the same CDR3. This chain joins TRBV28 and TRBJ2-7; TRBD2 matches 7 bases. Looked up from germline, CDR1 is MDHEN and CDR2 is SYDVKM. The CDR3 contains 14 residues. V lost 2 bases to trimming and J lost 1 base; unmatched junction nucleotides: 2. In DNA form, the CDR3 reads TGTGCCAGCAGTTTAAGCGGGGCTTCCTACGAGCAGTACTTC. Encoded protein: CASSLSGASYEQYF.

The rearrangement joins TRBV10-3 to TRBJ1-1; no clear D gene. CDR3 length: 11 amino acids. The ends were cut back, 3 bases at V and 8 bases at J, with 7 bases in the middle. Germline CDR1 and CDR2: ENHRY and SYGVKD. The DNA of the CDR3 is TGTGCCATCAGTGACTGGGGAGAAGCTTTCTTT. Residues: CAISDWGEAFF.

The rearrangement links TRBV14 to TRBJ2-7; maybe TRBD1 (6 bases). The germline CDR1 and CDR2 sequences are SGHDN and FVKESK. V lost 3 bases to trimming and J lost 2 bases, with 14 bases between them. The CDR3 covers 15 residues. CDR3 in DNA: TGTGCCAGCAGCCAGCTGGGACATCTTACCTACGAGCAGTACTTC. It is translated as CASSQLGHLTYEQYF. Looking up the rest from reference TRBV14 and TRBJ2-7 gives the full variable domain: EAGVTQFPSHSVIEKGQTVTLRCDPISGHDNLYWYRRVMGKEIKFLLHFVKESKQDESGMPNNRFLAERTGGTYSTLKVQPAELEDSGVYFCASSQLGHLTYEQYFGPGTRLTVT.

The chain links TRBV27 to TRBJ2-7; D is perhaps TRBD1 or TRBD2 (5 bases each). The germline V and J ends were trimmed by 3 bases and 5 bases, with 17 bases remaining between them. This CDR3 has 15 amino acids. Germline V CDR1 and CDR2: MNHEY, SMNVEV (reference sequence). CDR3 nucleotide sequence: TGTGCCAGCAGTTTCCGTGTGCCCAGGGACCACGAGCAGTACTTC. Its translation is CASSFRVPRDHEQYF.

The CDR3 loop reads CASSLVGGDYQETQYF. CDR3 in DNA: TGTGCCAGCAGCTTAGTAGGGGGGGACTACCAAGAGACCCAGTACTTC. The chain uses TRBV7-7 and TRBJ2-5; D possibly corresponds to TRBD2 (7 bases). The length of the CDR3 is 16 residues. Trimming took 1 base from V and 0 from J, leaving 12 bases between them. CDR1 SSHAT and CDR2 FNYEAQ come from the germline V gene (reference sequence).

The chain recombines TRBV4-1 with TRBJ2-1; D might be TRBD2 (6 bases). V was pared by 1 base and J by 5 bases, with 15 bases between. This CDR3 contains 16 residues. The germline V gene has CDR1 MGHRA and CDR2 YSYEKL. The CDR3 DNA follows: TGCGCCAGCAGCCAAGGGTTAGCGGTCCTAAACAATGAGCAGTTCTTC. Its translation is CASSQGLAVLNNEQFF.

The rearrangement uses TRBV27 and TRBJ2-7, with 10 nucleotides matching TRBD2. CDR1 MNHEY and CDR2 SMNVEV come from the germline V gene (reference sequence). The CDR3 covers 15 residues. The J segment lost 5 bases and the V segment lost 3 bases, leaving 7 bases of the junction unmatched. The CDR3 DNA follows: TGTGCCAGCAGTTTGTCTAGCGGGAGTATCAACGAGCAGTACTTC. Residues: CASSLSSGSINEQYF.

J is TRBJ2-7 and V is TRBV6-1; the D gene could be TRBD1 or TRBD2 (5 bases each). V was cut by 2 bases and J by 2 bases, with 10 bases left in between. The CDR3 covers 14 residues. The germline V gene encodes CDR1 MNHNS and CDR2 SASEGT. CDR3 bases: TGTGCCAGCAGTGAATGGGACGGACCCTACGAGCAGTACTTC. Amino acids: CASSEWDGPYEQYF.

This clone was seen a handful of times. In the same sample, other DNA sequences code for this CDR3. The CDR3 protein is CASSPTGTEAFF. The DNA for the CDR3 is TGTGCCAGCAGCCCAACAGGAACTGAAGCTTTCTTT. The rearrangement links TRBV9 to TRBJ1-1, with D maybe TRBD1 (5 bases). This CDR3 spans 12 amino acids. V lost 4 bases and J 5 bases, leaving 9 bases between the germline ends. Germline CDR1 reads SGDLS; CDR2 reads YYNGEE.

Regarding this clone: Other DNA sequences of this sample code for an identical CDR3. The J gene is TRBJ1-1, the V gene TRBV27, with D possibly TRBD1 on 6 matching bases. The germline V gene encodes CDR1 MNHEY and CDR2 SMNVEV (reference sequence). The CDR3 has 14 residues. Trimming cost V 0 bases and J 4 bases, with 9 bases left between them. The CDR3 DNA sequence: TGTGCCAGCAGTTTATCCGGGGGCGTCACTGAAGCTTTCTTT. It is translated as CASSLSGGVTEAFF.

About this clone: The sample carries other DNA sequences with the same CDR3. The chain carries TRBV27 and TRBJ1-1; 7 positions match TRBD1. Germline CDR1 MNHEY, CDR2 SMNVEV (reference sequence). The CDR3 totals 14 residues. After removal of 6 bases from V and 1 base from J, the junction contained 5 bases not matched to a gene. The DNA of the CDR3 is TGTGCCAGCAGCCCGACAGGGTGGAACACTGAAGCTTTCTTT. It encodes CASSPTGWNTEAFF.

The rearrangement uses TRBV18 and TRBJ2-2; D is perhaps TRBD1 (6 bases). CDR3 length: 17 residues. V was shortened by 2 bases and J by 6 bases, with 19 bases between the two germline ends. The germline gives CDR1 KGHSH, CDR2 LQKENI. The CDR3 region has the DNA TGTGCCAGCTCACCAGTCGTGGGAGCAGGGGACGCCGGGGAGCTGTTTTTT. It yields the protein CASSPVVGAGDAGELFF. Full variable domain (missing parts from reference TRBV18 and TRBJ2-2): NAGVMQNPRHLVRRRGQEARLRCSPMKGHSHVYWYRQLPEEGLKFMVYLQKENIIDESGMPKERFSAEFPKEGPSILRIQQVVRGDSAAYFCASSPVVGAGDAGELFFGEGSRLTVL.